Described below is a single TCR beta chain sequence and its context. Its antigen remains unidentified. TCRdb's table, derived via immunoSEQ multiplex PCR, lists solely in-frame clones and lacks some. This sample has 95,000 to 130,000 clones; roughly 93% occur once, and the top ten carry 1.5% to 2%. V lost 4 bases to trimming and J lost 1 base, with 9 bases between them. The CDR3 extends over 14 amino acids. Germline assignment: CDR1 MDHEN and CDR2 SYDVKM. The sample comes from a study of T cell responses to AZD1222 COVID-19 vaccine. Study-wide points: Across spike, vaccine-associated CD4 TCRs were found, dominant at 160-218 and 743-854. Clonal diversity may have been underestimated, and the donors were mostly white British, with more females than males. Researchers took repertoire samples only after the peak T cell response had come.

The TCR originated in an adult who received the AZD1222 COVID-19 vaccine. Source: peripheral blood, taken 28 days after the second AZD1222 dose. V usage is TRBV28 and J usage is TRBJ2-3; D is uncertain. The CDR3 spells CASSYTDGTDTQYF. The DNA of the CDR3 is TGTGCCAGCAGTTACACGGACGGCACAGATACGCAGTATTTT.